The clone carrying this T cell receptor (beta chain) was seen just once. Assay used: immunoSEQ multiplex PCR; TCRdb lists only in-frame clones, some missing. The sample has a few million clones; 85% to 95% are singletons. The sample originates from a study of shared clonotypes between healthy human individuals. V dropped 0 bases and J dropped 7; count of bases not matched to a gene: 9. The CDR3 runs 15 residues. Germline CDR1 SGHRS, CDR2 YFSETQ. Donors were healthy HIV-negative adults without recent acute infections or vaccinations. This chain uses TRBV5-1 with TRBJ1-2; TRBD1 aligns across 7 bases. Sequencing was carried out using naive CD4+ T cells from PBMCs. As to subset: CD45RA+ positively selected. This TCR came from a man younger than 30 in good health. Some clones in this sample may be carry-over from other donors' samples. CDR3 in amino acids: CASSLAYPGGSGYTF. CDR3 sequence (DNA): TGCGCCAGCAGCTTGGCCTACCCAGGGGGAAGTGGCTACACCTTC.